A selection of T cell receptor beta chains follows, all from one sample in a study of molecular identifiers for immune sequencing clone quantification. MiXCR was run by TCRdb on the PCR reads, yielding one entry per CDR3 protein. This table has more than 70,000 distinct CDR3 sequences, around 20% appearing once. The source material was naive CD8+ T cells from blood, with Jurkat cell RNA spiked in. The receptors originated from a human donor in good health. Some libraries in this study had Jurkat cell RNA spiked in. Each CDR3 is given with its conserved first and last residue. D genes are given only for firm matches. The size of a clone is reported for some rows only, either as once, few or many, or as a class for expanded clones.

j_call v_call clone_size d_call cdr3_aa cdr3_nt
TRBJ1-1 TRBV27 many TRBD1 CASSKPGTGGTEAFF TGTGCCAGCAGTAAACCCGGGACAGGGGGCACTGAAGCTTTCTTT
TRBJ1-5 TRBV19 many NA CASSIGRRGVGPQHF TGTGCCAGTAGTATAGGTCGGCGGGGGGTTGGGCCCCAGCATTTT
TRBJ2-7 TRBV20-1 many TRBD2 CSAPYGSGRPGEQYF TGCAGTGCCCCTTACGGGAGCGGGAGGCCTGGCGAGCAGTACTTC
TRBJ2-1 TRBV5-1 NA TRBD2 CASSLAPSGGADEQFF TGCGCCAGCAGCTTGGCCCCTAGCGGGGGGGCCGATGAGCAGTTCTTC
TRBJ2-3 TRBV19 many NA CASSISGGNPRDTQYF TGTGCCAGTAGTATCTCGGGCGGCAACCCCAGAGATACGCAGTATTTT
TRBJ2-7 TRBV14 few NA CASSQGGLVWSSYEQYF TGTGCCAGCAGCCAAGGAGGACTTGTGTGGAGCTCCTACGAGCAGTACTTC
TRBJ2-3 TRBV19 many NA CASSTYSPTDTQYF TGTGCCAGTAGTACGTATAGTCCAACAGATACGCAGTATTTT
TRBJ2-3 TRBV25-1 many TRBD2 CASSPGVSGGLDTDTQYF TGTGCCAGCAGCCCAGGGGTGTCGGGGGGGCTAGACACAGATACGCAGTATTTT
TRBJ2-3 TRBV25-1 many NA CATQRDFPTSTDTQYF TGTGCCACCCAGAGGGATTTCCCCACCAGCACAGATACGCAGTATTTT
TRBJ2-1 TRBV12-3/TRBV12-4 NA TRBD2 CASSLWGGSVDNEQFF TGTGCCAGCAGTTTATGGGGCGGGAGTGTTGACAATGAGCAGTTCTTC
TRBJ1-5 TRBV9 NA NA CASSVGGGGQPQHF TGTGCCAGCAGCGTGGGGGGTGGTGGCCAGCCCCAGCATTTT
TRBJ2-5 TRBV7-3 many NA CASSPYGGRNQETQYF TGTGCCAGCAGCCCCTACGGGGGGCGAAACCAAGAGACCCAGTACTTC
TRBJ2-5 TRBV7-6 many NA CASSLETQGWGQETQYF TGTGCCAGCAGCTTAGAAACACAGGGTTGGGGCCAAGAGACCCAGTACTTC
TRBJ2-5 TRBV5-5 many TRBD1 CASSSGQVLQETQYF TGTGCCAGCAGCTCGGGACAGGTACTCCAAGAGACCCAGTACTTC
TRBJ2-1 TRBV30 NA TRBD2 CAWTTSGSYNEQFF TGTGCCTGGACGACTAGCGGGTCCTACAATGAGCAGTTCTTC
TRBJ2-3 TRBV7-9 many NA CASSSTPYNADTQYF TGTGCCAGCAGCTCGACACCTTATAACGCAGATACGCAGTATTTT
TRBJ1-1 TRBV19 few NA CASGQITNTEAFF TGTGCTTCGGGACAAATCACGAACACTGAAGCTTTCTTT
TRBJ2-3 TRBV27 many NA CASSPLGGRGTDTQYF TGTGCCAGCAGCCCATTAGGTGGGCGAGGCACAGATACGCAGTATTTT
TRBJ2-7 TRBV29-1 NA TRBD1 CSVDGQESSYEQYF TGCAGCGTCGACGGACAGGAAAGCTCCTACGAGCAGTACTTC
TRBJ2-1 TRBV9 NA NA CASSVGGFEQFF TGTGCCAGCAGCGTAGGGGGTTTTGAGCAGTTCTTC
TRBJ1-1 TRBV11-2 few NA CASSHQGGDTEAFF TGTGCCAGCAGCCACCAAGGCGGGGACACTGAAGCTTTCTTT
TRBJ2-7 TRBV14 NA NA CASSQDAGFGPYEQYF TGTGCCAGCAGCCAAGATGCGGGGTTTGGTCCCTACGAGCAGTACTTC
TRBJ2-7 TRBV4-1 many NA CASSDWSSYEQYF TGCGCCAGCAGCGACTGGAGCTCCTACGAGCAGTACTTC
TRBJ2-6 TRBV28 many NA CASYGGAGANVLTF TGTGCCAGCTATGGTGGGGCTGGGGCCAACGTCCTGACTTTC
TRBJ2-5 TRBV7-9 NA NA CASSLDWSQETQYF TGTGCCAGCAGCTTAGACTGGTCCCAAGAGACCCAGTACTTC
TRBJ1-5 TRBV7-2 many NA CASSLDISLLRDGNQPQHF TGTGCCAGCAGCTTAGATATCAGTCTCCTTAGGGATGGCAATCAGCCCCAGCATTTT
TRBJ2-5 TRBV18 NA NA CASVKGETQYF TGTGCCAGCGTCAAGGGGGAGACCCAGTACTTC
TRBJ2-7 TRBV12-3/TRBV12-4 many TRBD2 CASSPSGASYEQYF TGTGCCAGCAGTCCTAGCGGGGCATCCTACGAGCAGTACTTC
TRBJ2-2 TRBV7-9 many NA CASNLEPGHLNTGELFF TGTGCCAGCAATTTAGAACCGGGACACCTTAACACCGGGGAGCTGTTTTTT
TRBJ1-5 TRBV4-1 many NA CASSQGADQPQHF TGCGCCAGCAGCCAGGGGGCCGATCAGCCCCAGCATTTT
TRBJ2-7 TRBV5-4 once NA CAVRIWGSYEQYF TGTGCCGTCCGGATCTGGGGCTCCTACGAGCAGTACTTC
TRBJ1-4 TRBV12-5 many NA CASGLSPSTTREKLFF TGTGCTAGTGGTTTGTCCCCCAGCACCACGAGGGAAAAACTGTTTTTT
TRBJ2-3 TRBV7-2 many NA CASSLVYQSYSTDTQYF TGTGCCAGCAGCTTAGTTTATCAGTCCTATAGCACAGATACGCAGTATTTT
TRBJ2-3 TRBV24-1 few NA CATSDYRGYTDTQYF TGTGCCACCAGTGATTATAGGGGATACACAGATACGCAGTATTTT
TRBJ2-7 TRBV19 NA TRBD1 CASRGTGAYEQYF TGTGCCAGTAGAGGGACAGGAGCCTACGAGCAGTACTTC
TRBJ2-4 TRBV28 NA TRBD2 CASPDRGSSGQILAKNIQYF TGTGCCAGCCCCGACCGGGGGTCTAGCGGGCAAATCCTAGCCAAAAACATTCAGTACTTC
TRBJ1-2 TRBV7-9 many NA CASRRETPGYTF TGTGCCAGCAGACGAGAGACGCCCGGCTACACCTTC
TRBJ2-7 TRBV29-1 many NA CSVELRDRSSYEQYF TGCAGCGTTGAACTGCGGGACAGAAGCTCCTACGAGCAGTACTTC
TRBJ2-7 TRBV20-1 NA NA CSALTITSYEQYF TGCAGTGCTTTAACAATTACTAGTTACGAGCAGTACTTC
TRBJ2-3 TRBV7-9 many NA CASSPSRYGGMSTDTQYF TGTGCCAGCAGCCCCTCGCGATATGGTGGCATGAGCACAGATACGCAGTATTTT
TRBJ2-2 TRBV28 few NA CASSLRGARTGELFF TGTGCCAGCAGTTTACGGGGGGCGCGTACCGGGGAGCTGTTTTTT
TRBJ2-1 TRBV7-9 many TRBD1 CASRTDRVVEQFF TGTGCCAGCAGAACCGACAGGGTTGTTGAGCAGTTCTTC
TRBJ2-4 TRBV27 NA TRBD2 CASSSLGLPVLAGAAKNIQYF TGTGCCAGCAGTTCCCTTGGGTTACCTGTGCTAGCGGGAGCGGCCAAAAACATTCAGTACTTC
TRBJ2-1 TRBV11-2 many NA CASIAGTSYNEQFF TGTGCCAGCATTGCGGGGACCTCCTACAATGAGCAGTTCTTC
TRBJ2-3 TRBV7-3 many TRBD2 CASSLMGSSGPTDTQYF TGTGCCAGCAGCTTAATGGGGTCTAGCGGCCCAACAGATACGCAGTATTTT
TRBJ2-1 TRBV11-2 few NA CASSPRRGSIYNEQFF TGTGCCAGCAGCCCTAGGAGGGGCTCCATCTACAATGAGCAGTTCTTC
TRBJ2-3 TRBV5-1 many TRBD2 CASSLGTSASTDTQYF TGCGCCAGCAGCTTGGGGACTAGCGCGAGCACAGATACGCAGTATTTT
TRBJ1-5 TRBV2 many NA CASDRYGNQPQHF TGTGCCAGCGACAGGTATGGCAATCAGCCCCAGCATTTT
TRBJ2-2 TRBV27 few NA CASSERGNTGELFF TGTGCCAGCAGTGAGAGGGGGAACACCGGGGAGCTGTTTTTT
TRBJ1-5 TRBV6-1 many NA CASSEYGNSNQPQHF TGTGCCAGCAGTGAATATGGGAATAGCAATCAGCCCCAGCATTTT
TRBJ2-3 TRBV27 many NA CASSYSSGGTDTQYF TGTGCCAGCAGTTACTCTTCGGGCGGTACAGATACGCAGTATTTT
TRBJ1-5 TRBV20-1 many NA CSARDPGRRGQPQHF TGCAGTGCTAGAGATCCGGGAAGGCGGGGTCAGCCCCAGCATTTT
TRBJ2-7 TRBV12-3/TRBV12-4 many NA CASSLSPGYEQYF TGTGCCAGCAGTTTAAGTCCCGGCTACGAGCAGTACTTC
TRBJ2-5 TRBV5-5 many NA CASSLGPGDQETQYF TGTGCCAGCAGCTTGGGCCCAGGGGACCAAGAGACCCAGTACTTC